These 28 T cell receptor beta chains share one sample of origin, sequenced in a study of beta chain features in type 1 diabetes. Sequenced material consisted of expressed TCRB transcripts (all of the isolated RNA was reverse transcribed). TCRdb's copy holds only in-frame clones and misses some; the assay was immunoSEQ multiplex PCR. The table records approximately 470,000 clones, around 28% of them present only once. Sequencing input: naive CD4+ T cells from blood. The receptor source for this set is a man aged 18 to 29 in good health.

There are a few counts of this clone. The CDR3 loop reads CATEDQETQYF. CDR3 nucleotides: TGTGCCACGGAGGACCAAGAGACCCAGTACTTC. The rearrangement uses TRBV10-3 and TRBJ2-5, with D perhaps matching TRBD2 (5 bases). The CDR3 totals 11 residues. Trimming shortened V by 10 bases and J by 0 bases, and 6 bases separated the two germline ends. Germline loops: CDR1 ENHRY, CDR2 SYGVKD.

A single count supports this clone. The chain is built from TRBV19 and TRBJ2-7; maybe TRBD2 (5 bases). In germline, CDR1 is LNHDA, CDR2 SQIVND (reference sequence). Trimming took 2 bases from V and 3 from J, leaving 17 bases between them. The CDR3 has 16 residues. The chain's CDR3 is CASSITEGRPYYEQYF. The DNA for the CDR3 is TGTGCCAGTAGTATAACAGAGGGTCGGCCTTACTACGAGCAGTACTTC.

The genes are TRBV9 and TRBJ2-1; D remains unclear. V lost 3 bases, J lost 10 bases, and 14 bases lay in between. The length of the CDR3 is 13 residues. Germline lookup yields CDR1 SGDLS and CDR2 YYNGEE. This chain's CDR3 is CASSAAPPQEQFF. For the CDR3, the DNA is TGTGCCAGCAGCGCGGCCCCGCCCCAGGAGCAGTTCTTC.

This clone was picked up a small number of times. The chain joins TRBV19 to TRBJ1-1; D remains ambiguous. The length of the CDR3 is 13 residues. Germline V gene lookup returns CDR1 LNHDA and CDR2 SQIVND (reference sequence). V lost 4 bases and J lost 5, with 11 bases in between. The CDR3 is CASSTGGLTEAFF. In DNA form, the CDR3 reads TGTGCCAGTAGTACAGGTGGATTGACTGAAGCTTTCTTT.

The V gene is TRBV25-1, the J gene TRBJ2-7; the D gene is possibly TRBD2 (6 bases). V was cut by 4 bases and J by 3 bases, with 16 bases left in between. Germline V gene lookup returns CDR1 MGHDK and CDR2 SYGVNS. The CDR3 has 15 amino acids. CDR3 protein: CASSAGLPAFYEQYF. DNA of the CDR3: TGTGCCAGCAGTGCGGGACTGCCGGCCTTCTACGAGCAGTACTTC.

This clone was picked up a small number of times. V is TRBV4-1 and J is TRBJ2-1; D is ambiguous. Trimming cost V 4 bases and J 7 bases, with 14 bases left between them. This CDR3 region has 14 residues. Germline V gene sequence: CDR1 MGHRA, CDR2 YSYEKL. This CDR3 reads CASSRLIGQNEQFF. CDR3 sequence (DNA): TGCGCCAGCAGCCGATTAATAGGCCAGAATGAGCAGTTCTTC.

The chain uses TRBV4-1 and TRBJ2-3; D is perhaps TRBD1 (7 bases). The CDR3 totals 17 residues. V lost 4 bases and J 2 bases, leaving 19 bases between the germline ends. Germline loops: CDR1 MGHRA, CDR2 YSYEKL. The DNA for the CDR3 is TGCGCCAGCAGCCGACGCGGGCAGGGGGGAACCACAGATACGCAGTATTTT. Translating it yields CASSRRGQGGTTDTQYF.

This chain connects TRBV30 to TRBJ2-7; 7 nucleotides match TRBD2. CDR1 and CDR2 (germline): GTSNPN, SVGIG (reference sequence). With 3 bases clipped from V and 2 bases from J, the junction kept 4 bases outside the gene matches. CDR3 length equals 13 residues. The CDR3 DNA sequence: TGTGCCTGGAGCTTGGGGACTACCTACGAGCAGTACTTC. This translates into CAWSLGTTYEQYF.

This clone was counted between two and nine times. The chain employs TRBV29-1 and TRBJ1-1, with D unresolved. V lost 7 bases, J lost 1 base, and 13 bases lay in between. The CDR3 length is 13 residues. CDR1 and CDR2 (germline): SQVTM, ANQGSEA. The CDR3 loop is CSARREANTEAFF. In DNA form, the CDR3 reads TGCAGCGCCCGAAGGGAGGCGAACACTGAAGCTTTCTTT.

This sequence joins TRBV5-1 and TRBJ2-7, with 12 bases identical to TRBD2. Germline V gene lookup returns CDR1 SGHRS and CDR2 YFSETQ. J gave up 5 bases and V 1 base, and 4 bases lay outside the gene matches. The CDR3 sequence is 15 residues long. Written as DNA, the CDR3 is TGCGCCAGCAGCTTGCTAGCGGGAGGGCCCCACGAGCAGTACTTC. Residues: CASSLLAGGPHEQYF.

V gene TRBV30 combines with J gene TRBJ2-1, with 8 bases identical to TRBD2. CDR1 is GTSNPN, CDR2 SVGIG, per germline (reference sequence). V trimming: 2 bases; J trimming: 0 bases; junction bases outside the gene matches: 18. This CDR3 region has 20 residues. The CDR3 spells CAWSTTAAASSGSSYNEQFF. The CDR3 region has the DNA TGTGCCTGGAGTACAACGGCCGCGGCCTCGAGCGGGAGCTCCTACAATGAGCAGTTCTTC.

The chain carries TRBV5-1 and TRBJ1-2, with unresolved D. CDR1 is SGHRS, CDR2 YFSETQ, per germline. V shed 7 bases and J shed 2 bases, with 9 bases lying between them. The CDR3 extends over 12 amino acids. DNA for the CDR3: TGCGCCAGCTCGGATCTAAACTATGGCTACACCTTC. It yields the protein CASSDLNYGYTF.

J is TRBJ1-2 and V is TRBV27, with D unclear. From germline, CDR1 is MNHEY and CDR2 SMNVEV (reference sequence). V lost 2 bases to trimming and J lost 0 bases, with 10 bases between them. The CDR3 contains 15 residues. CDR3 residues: CASSLRPDPNYGYTF. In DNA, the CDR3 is TGTGCCAGCAGTTTAAGGCCCGACCCTAACTATGGCTACACCTTC.

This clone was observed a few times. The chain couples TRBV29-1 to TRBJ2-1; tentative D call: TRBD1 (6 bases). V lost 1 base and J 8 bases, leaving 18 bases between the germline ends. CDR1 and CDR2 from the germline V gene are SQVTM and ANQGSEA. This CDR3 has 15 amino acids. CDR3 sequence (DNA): TGCAGCGTTGAAGGGGGGCTAGCCCCTTACGATGAGCAGTTCTTC. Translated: CSVEGGLAPYDEQFF.

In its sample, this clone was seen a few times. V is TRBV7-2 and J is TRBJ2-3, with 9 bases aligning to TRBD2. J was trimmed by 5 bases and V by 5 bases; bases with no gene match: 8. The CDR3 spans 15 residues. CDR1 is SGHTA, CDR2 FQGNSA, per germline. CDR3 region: CASSLIAGVVDTQYF. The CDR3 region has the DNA TGTGCCAGCAGCCTAATAGCGGGAGTGGTAGATACGCAGTATTTT.

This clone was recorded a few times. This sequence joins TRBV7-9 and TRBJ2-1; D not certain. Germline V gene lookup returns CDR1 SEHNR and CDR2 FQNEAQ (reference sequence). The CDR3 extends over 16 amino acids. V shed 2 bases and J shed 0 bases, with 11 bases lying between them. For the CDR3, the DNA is TGTGCCAGCAGCTTATCTTTGGCGAGCTCCTACAATGAGCAGTTCTTC. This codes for CASSLSLASSYNEQFF.

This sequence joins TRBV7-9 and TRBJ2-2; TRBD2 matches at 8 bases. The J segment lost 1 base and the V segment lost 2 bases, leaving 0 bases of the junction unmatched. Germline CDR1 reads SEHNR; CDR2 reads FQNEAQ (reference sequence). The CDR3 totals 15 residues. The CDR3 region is CASSLTSGNTGELFF. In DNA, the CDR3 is TGTGCCAGCAGCTTAACTAGCGGGAACACCGGGGAGCTGTTTTTT.

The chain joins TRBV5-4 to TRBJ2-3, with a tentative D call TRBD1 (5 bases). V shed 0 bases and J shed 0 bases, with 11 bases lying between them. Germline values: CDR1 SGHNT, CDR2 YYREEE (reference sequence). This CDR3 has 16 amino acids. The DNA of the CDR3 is TGTGCCAGCAGCTTGGACCCAGGGCGGAGCACAGATACGCAGTATTTT. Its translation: CASSLDPGRSTDTQYF. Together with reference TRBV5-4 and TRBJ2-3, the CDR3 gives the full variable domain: ETGVTQSPTHLIKTRGQQVTLRCSSQSGHNTVSWYQQALGQGPQFIFQYYREEENGRGNFPPRFSGLQFPNYSSELNVNALELDDSALYLCASSLDPGRSTDTQYFGPGTRLTVL.

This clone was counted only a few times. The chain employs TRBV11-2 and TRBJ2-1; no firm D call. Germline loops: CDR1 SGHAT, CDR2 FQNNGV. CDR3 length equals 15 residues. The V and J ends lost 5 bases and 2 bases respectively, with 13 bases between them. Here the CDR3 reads CASSPRGLAYNEQFF. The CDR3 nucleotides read TGTGCCAGCAGCCCACGCGGCCTAGCCTACAATGAGCAGTTCTTC.

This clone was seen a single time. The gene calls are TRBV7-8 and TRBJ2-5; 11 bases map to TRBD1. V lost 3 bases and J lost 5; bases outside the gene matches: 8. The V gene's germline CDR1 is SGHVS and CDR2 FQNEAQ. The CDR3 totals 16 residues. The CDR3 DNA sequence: TGTGCCAGCAGCTTCCCGCGGGACAGGGGGATCGAGACCCAGTACTTC. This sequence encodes CASSFPRDRGIETQYF.

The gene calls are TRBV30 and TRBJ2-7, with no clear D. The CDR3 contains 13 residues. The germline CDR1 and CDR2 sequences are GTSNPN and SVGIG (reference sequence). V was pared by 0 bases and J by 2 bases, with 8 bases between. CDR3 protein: CAWSVRLTYEQYF. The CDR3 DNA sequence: TGTGCCTGGAGTGTCAGACTCACCTACGAGCAGTACTTC.

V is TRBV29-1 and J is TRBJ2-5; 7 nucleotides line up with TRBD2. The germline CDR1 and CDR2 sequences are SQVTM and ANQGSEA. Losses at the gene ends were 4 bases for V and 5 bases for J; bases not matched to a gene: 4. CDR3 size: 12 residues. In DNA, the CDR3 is TGCAGCGTTGTTAGGGGAGGGGAGACCCAGTACTTC. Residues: CSVVRGGETQYF.

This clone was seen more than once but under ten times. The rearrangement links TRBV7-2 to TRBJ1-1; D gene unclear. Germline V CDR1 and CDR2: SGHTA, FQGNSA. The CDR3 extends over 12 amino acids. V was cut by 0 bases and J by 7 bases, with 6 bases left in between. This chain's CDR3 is CASSLAIGEAFF. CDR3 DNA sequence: TGTGCCAGCAGCTTAGCGATTGGTGAAGCTTTCTTT.

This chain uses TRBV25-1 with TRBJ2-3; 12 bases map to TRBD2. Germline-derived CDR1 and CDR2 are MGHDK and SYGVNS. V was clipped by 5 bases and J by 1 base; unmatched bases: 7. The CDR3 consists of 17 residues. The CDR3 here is CASSPPSGRARTDTQYF. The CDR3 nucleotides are TGTGCCAGCAGTCCCCCTAGCGGGAGGGCCCGCACAGATACGCAGTATTTT.

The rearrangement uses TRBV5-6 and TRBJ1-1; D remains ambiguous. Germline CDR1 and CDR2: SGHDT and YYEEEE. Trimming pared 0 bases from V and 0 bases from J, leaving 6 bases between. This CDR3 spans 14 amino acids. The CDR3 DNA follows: TGTGCCAGCAGCTTGGACATGCTGAACACTGAAGCTTTCTTT. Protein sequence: CASSLDMLNTEAFF.

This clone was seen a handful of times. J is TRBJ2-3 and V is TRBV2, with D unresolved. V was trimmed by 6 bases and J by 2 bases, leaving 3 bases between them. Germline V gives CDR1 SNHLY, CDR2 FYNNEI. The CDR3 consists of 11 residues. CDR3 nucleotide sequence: TGTGCCAGCAGGGTCACAGATACGCAGTATTTT. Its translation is CASRVTDTQYF.

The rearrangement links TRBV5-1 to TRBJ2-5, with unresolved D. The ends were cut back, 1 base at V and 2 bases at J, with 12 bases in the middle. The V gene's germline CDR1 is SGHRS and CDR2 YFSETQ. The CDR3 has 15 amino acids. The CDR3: CASSLTSRRQETQYF. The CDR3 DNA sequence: TGCGCCAGCAGCTTGACCTCACGGAGACAAGAGACCCAGTACTTC.

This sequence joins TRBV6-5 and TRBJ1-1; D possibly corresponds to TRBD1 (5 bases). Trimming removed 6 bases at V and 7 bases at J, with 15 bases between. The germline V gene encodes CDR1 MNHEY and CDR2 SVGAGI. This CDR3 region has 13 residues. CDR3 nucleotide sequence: TGTGCCAGCAGAAAGGGGCGGACACTTGAAGCTTTCTTT. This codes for CASRKGRTLEAFF.